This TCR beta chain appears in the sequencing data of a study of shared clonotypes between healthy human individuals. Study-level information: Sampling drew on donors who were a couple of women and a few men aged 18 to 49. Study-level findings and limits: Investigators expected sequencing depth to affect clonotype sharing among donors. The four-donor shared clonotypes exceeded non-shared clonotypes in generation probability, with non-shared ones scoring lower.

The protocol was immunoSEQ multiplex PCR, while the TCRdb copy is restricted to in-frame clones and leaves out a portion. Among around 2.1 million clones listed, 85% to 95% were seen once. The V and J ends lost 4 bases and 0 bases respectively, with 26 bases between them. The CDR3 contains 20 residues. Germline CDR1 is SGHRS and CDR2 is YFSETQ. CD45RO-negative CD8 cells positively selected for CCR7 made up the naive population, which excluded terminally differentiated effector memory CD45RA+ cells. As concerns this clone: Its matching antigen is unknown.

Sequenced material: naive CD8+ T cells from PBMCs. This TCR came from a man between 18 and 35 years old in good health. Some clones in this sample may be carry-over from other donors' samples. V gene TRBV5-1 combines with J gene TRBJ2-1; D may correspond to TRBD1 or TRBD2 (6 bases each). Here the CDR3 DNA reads TGCGCCAGCAGCCTCACTAGCCCCAGGAGGGGGAATAGCTCCTACAATGAGCAGTTCTTC. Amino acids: CASSLTSPRRGNSSYNEQFF.